This T cell receptor (beta chain) is drawn from a study of blood T cell repertoires in COVID-19. Whole-study context: The origin of the acute and convalescent COVID-19 samples was the United States, Italy and Spain.

Authors' processing steps: Reference gene primer amplification yielded estimated nucleated cell counts. The data were produced by immunoSEQ multiplex PCR, yet TCRdb's version contains in-frame clones alone and is incomplete. V and J calls and clone size follow that table, whereas D and trimming were derived from the DNA. Of about 140,000 clones listed, approximately 84% are singletons. The CDR3 extends over 13 amino acids. Germline-derived CDR1 and CDR2 are DFQATT and SNEGSKA (reference sequence). The V end was cut by 3 bases, the J end by 3 bases, with 9 bases between. The V and J genes are TRBV20-1 and TRBJ2-1, with D perhaps matching TRBD2 (6 bases). The sample taken for sequencing was peripheral blood. This TCR was sampled from a woman between 55 and 75 years old with acute or convalescent COVID-19. For the CDR3, the DNA is TGCAGTGCTAGTAGGAGGGACTACAATGAGCAGTTCTTC. Residues: CSASRRDYNEQFF.